This T cell receptor (beta chain) was sequenced during a study of blood T cell repertoires in COVID-19. This clone was recorded only once. Participants had their cohort set by participant-reported clinical history. During the 2 weeks before they entered the study, exposed participants had met someone with a PCR-confirmed or clinician-diagnosed COVID-19 case. Clones were sequenced by immunoSEQ multiplex PCR, and TCRdb holds only the in-frame ones, with some missing. The profile shows 140,000 or so clones, 84% of them singletons. This TCR was sampled from a woman between 18 and 29 years old who had been exposed to COVID-19. Sequencing input: PBMCs or T cells enriched from blood (not recorded which).

CDR3 residues: CASSSGTGARPYEQYF. CDR3 DNA sequence: TGTGCCAGTAGTTCCGGGACAGGCGCTAGACCCTACGAGCAGTACTTC. The rearrangement joins TRBV19 to TRBJ2-7, with 8 bases that match TRBD1. Per germline, CDR1 LNHDA and CDR2 SQIVND (reference sequence). J was trimmed by 2 bases and V by 5 bases; bases with no gene match: 11. The CDR3 contains 16 residues.